The 32 T cell receptor beta chains given below trace back to one sample, sequenced in a study of patients and donors after allogeneic stem cell transplantation (dated by TCRdb to about 2020). Library method: RT-PCR. The instrument given in TCRdb is NextSeq 550. TCRdb reprocessed the public reads (quality trimming at Q25 with fastp, clone calling with MiXCR) and kept in-frame beta chains. One record per CDR3 amino acid sequence lists the most common genes and DNA. The sample yields about 400,000 distinct CDR3 sequences; approximately 16% were counted once. Together, the top ten hold 7.2% of the sample. Specimen: blood, either unsorted or a sorted T cell fraction (not recorded which). The receptors shown here come from a human donor who was either an allogeneic HSCT recipient or a stem cell or donor lymphocyte infusion donor (not recorded which). It is not recorded whose cells these are; they may come from a transplant donor.

The chain employs TRBV4-3 and TRBJ2-5; 7 bases match TRBD1. Germline trimming cut 2 bases from V and 6 bases from J; bases unmatched to any gene: 6. Looked up from germline, CDR1 is LGHNA and CDR2 is YSLEER. The CDR3 is 14 amino acids. The CDR3 region has the DNA TGCGCCAGCAGCCAAAACACAGGGGTAAAGACCCAGTACTTC. It specifies CASSQNTGVKTQYF.

This clonotype has more than one count but fewer than ten. The chain combines TRBV10-3 with TRBJ2-7; a weak D match, TRBD1 (7 bases). CDR3 length equals 15 residues. Trimming took 2 bases from V and 3 from J, leaving 14 bases between them. The germline V gene encodes CDR1 ENHRY and CDR2 SYGVKD. CDR3 nucleotide sequence: TGTGCCATCAGTGAGAAAGGAGGGGGCGTCTACGAGCAGTACTTC. This gives the protein CAISEKGGGVYEQYF.

V and J are TRBV7-9 and TRBJ1-1, with D possibly being TRBD1 (6 bases). Germline CDR1 SEHNR, CDR2 FQNEAQ (reference sequence). The CDR3 totals 14 residues. V was trimmed by 5 bases and J by 10 bases, leaving 20 bases between them. The CDR3 is CASSPQGRIGRAFF. The CDR3 DNA reads as TGTGCCAGCAGCCCACAGGGAAGGATTGGTAGAGCTTTCTTT. The full variable domain, with the rest looked up from reference TRBV7-9 and TRBJ1-1, is DTGVSQNPRHKITKRGQNVTFRCDPISEHNRLYWYRQTLGQGPEFLTYFQNEAQLEKSRLLSDRFSAERPKGSFSTLEIQRTEQGDSAMYLCASSPQGRIGRAFFGQGTRLTVV.

In this sample, this clonotype turned up many times. The chain links TRBV5-1 to TRBJ2-7, with D tentatively TRBD1 (7 bases). The CDR3 contains 14 residues. CDR1 SGHRS and CDR2 YFSETQ come from the germline V gene. V gave up 6 bases and J gave up 6 bases, with 19 bases separating them. The CDR3 here is CASMGAGTAGEQYF. For the CDR3, the DNA is TGCGCCAGCATGGGAGCTGGGACAGCGGGCGAGCAGTACTTC.

The chain recombines TRBV2 with TRBJ1-4; possible D gene TRBD1, 5 bases. V was trimmed by 2 bases and J by 5 bases, leaving 12 bases between them. The CDR3 runs 15 residues. Germline V gene lookup returns CDR1 SNHLY and CDR2 FYNNEI. Here the CDR3 DNA reads TGTGCCAGCAGTGAACGGGACGGATGGAATGAAAAACTGTTTTTT. Residues: CASSERDGWNEKLFF.

This clonotype was detected only a few times. The J gene is TRBJ1-5, the V gene TRBV29-1; 7 positions match TRBD1. V shed 4 bases, J shed 7 bases, and the junction held 7 bases outside the gene matches. The CDR3 consists of 13 residues. CDR1 is SQVTM and CDR2 is ANQGSEA in the germline V gene. The CDR3 region is CSVAQGPRQPQHF. CDR3 DNA sequence: TGCAGCGTTGCACAGGGGCCCCGCCAGCCCCAGCATTTT.

This clonotype was found a few times. J is TRBJ2-2 and V is TRBV4-1; the D is unclear. The V gene's germline CDR1 is MGHRA and CDR2 YSYEKL. The CDR3 sequence is 15 residues long. V was clipped by 4 bases and J by 7 bases, with 16 bases between them. For the CDR3, the DNA is TGCGCCAGCAGCCCGGACGTAATGGGGAACGGGGAGCTGTTTTTT. This sequence encodes CASSPDVMGNGELFF.

The genes are TRBV27 and TRBJ2-2; the match to TRBD2 covers 12 bases. Germline CDR1 and CDR2: MNHEY and SMNVEV (reference sequence). The CDR3 runs to 16 residues. V gave up 5 bases and J gave up 4 bases; unmatched junction bases: 5. Here the CDR3 reads CASSPTSGRITGELFF. The CDR3 DNA reads TGTGCCAGCAGTCCGACTAGCGGGAGAATCACCGGGGAGCTGTTTTTT.

This clonotype was observed a few times. The V call is TRBV2, the J call TRBJ2-7; D perhaps matches TRBD1 (5 bases). Germline V CDR1 and CDR2: SNHLY, FYNNEI. Trimming pared 0 bases from V and 3 bases from J, leaving 15 bases between. The CDR3 extends over 16 amino acids. Here the CDR3 DNA reads TGTGCCAGCAGTGAAGCTCCCCAGGGTACAGTCTACGAGCAGTACTTC. Translation: CASSEAPQGTVYEQYF. Complete variable domain (other parts from reference TRBV2 and TRBJ2-7): EPEVTQTPSHQVTQMGQEVILRCVPISNHLYFYWYRQILGQKVEFLVSFYNNEISEKSEIFDDQFSVERPDGSNFTLKIRSTKLEDSAMYFCASSEAPQGTVYEQYFGPGTRLTVT.

This clonotype has only a few counts. The V and J genes are TRBV9 and TRBJ2-1; 9 bases match TRBD1. In germline, CDR1 is SGDLS, CDR2 YYNGEE. J lost 9 bases, V lost 0 bases, and 7 bases had no gene match. This CDR3 region has 15 residues. CDR3 loop: CASSVVGQGGIEQFF. The CDR3, as DNA: TGTGCCAGCAGCGTAGTGGGACAGGGAGGGATTGAGCAGTTCTTC. Using reference TRBV9 and TRBJ2-1 for the parts outside the CDR3, the full variable domain is DSGVTQTPKHLITATGQRVTLRCSPRSGDLSVYWYQQSLDQGLQFLIQYYNGEERAKGNILERFSAQQFPDLHSELNLSSLELGDSALYFCASSVVGQGGIEQFFGPGTRLTVL.

The chain has TRBV5-1 and TRBJ1-2, with D uncertain. CDR1 and CDR2 from the germline V gene are SGHRS and YFSETQ. The ends were cut back, 0 bases at V and 8 bases at J, with 8 bases in the middle. The CDR3 has 12 residues. The CDR3 sequence: CASSLEQEGYTF. CDR3 DNA: TGCGCCAGCAGCTTGGAACAAGAAGGCTACACCTTC.

The chain carries TRBV10-3 and TRBJ1-4; 12 positions match TRBD1. CDR3 size: 16 residues. The germline V gene has CDR1 ENHRY and CDR2 SYGVKD. V shed 5 bases, J shed 8 bases, and the junction held 9 bases outside the gene matches. This CDR3 is CAISPGQGAFGEKLFF. CDR3 coding DNA: TGTGCCATCAGTCCGGGACAGGGGGCCTTTGGCGAAAAACTGTTTTTT.

This clonotype was counted only a few times. It is unclear where the CDR3 begins or ends on the DNA, so no DNA is shown, and the CDR3 is as TCRdb lists it. J is TRBJ1-6 and V is TRBV6-2 or TRBV6-3; the table's D call of TRBD1 was not tested on the DNA. The CDR3 length is 14 residues, termini included. Germline loops: CDR1 MNHEY, CDR2 SVGEGT. The chain's CDR3 is CASILGTLNSPLHF.

The V gene is TRBV6-5, the J gene TRBJ2-2; D is uncertain. Germline-derived CDR1 and CDR2 are MNHEY and SVGAGI. The CDR3 contains 13 residues. Trimming took 4 bases from V and 6 from J, leaving 9 bases between them. The CDR3 DNA reads TGTGCCAGCAGTTCCTTTACGGCCGGGGAGCTGTTTTTT. Its protein product is CASSSFTAGELFF.

The chain employs TRBV9 and TRBJ2-1, with 10 bases fitting TRBD1. Looked up from germline, CDR1 is SGDLS and CDR2 is YYNGEE. CDR3 length equals 14 residues. V was pared by 9 bases and J by 7 bases, with 10 bases of the junction left unmatched. The CDR3 sequence: CATIRDRGINEQFF. DNA for the CDR3: TGTGCCACGATCCGGGACAGGGGAATTAATGAGCAGTTCTTC.

This clonotype was recorded at least ten times. CDR3 in amino acids: CASSLVDEQFF. The CDR3 DNA reads as TGCGCCAGCAGCTTGGTAGATGAGCAGTTCTTC. This chain uses TRBV5-1 with TRBJ2-1; the D is unclear. The germline V gene encodes CDR1 SGHRS and CDR2 YFSETQ. The CDR3 length is 11 residues. V lost 0 bases and J 8 bases, leaving 3 bases between the germline ends.

This clonotype showed up just a few times. The chain has TRBV9 and TRBJ2-1, with TRBD2 matching over 14 bases. Germline V gene data show CDR1 as SGDLS and CDR2 as YYNGEE. The CDR3 covers 14 residues. After removal of 3 bases from V and 9 bases from J, the junction contained 2 bases not matched to a gene. In nucleotides, the CDR3 is TGTGCCAGCAGCGCGACTAGCGGGAGGGGTGAGCAGTTCTTC. Protein: CASSATSGRGEQFF. Complete variable domain (other parts from reference TRBV9 and TRBJ2-1): DSGVTQTPKHLITATGQRVTLRCSPRSGDLSVYWYQQSLDQGLQFLIQYYNGEERAKGNILERFSAQQFPDLHSELNLSSLELGDSALYFCASSATSGRGEQFFGPGTRLTVL.

This rearrangement joins TRBV3-1 to TRBJ2-7; 11 bases match TRBD2. There are 16 residues in the CDR3. With V trimmed by 0 bases and J by 4 bases, 5 bases remained unmatched. Germline V gene lookup returns CDR1 LGHDT and CDR2 YNNKEL (reference sequence). This CDR3 reads CASSQEGLAGMYEQYF. The CDR3 DNA sequence: TGTGCCAGCAGCCAAGAAGGACTAGCGGGTATGTACGAGCAGTACTTC.

This clonotype appeared many times. This sequence joins TRBV25-1 and TRBJ1-2; no reliable D call. The germline V gene has CDR1 MGHDK and CDR2 SYGVNS. The CDR3 sequence is 12 residues long. V lost 6 bases, J lost 3 bases, and 8 bases lay in between. The CDR3 DNA is TGTGCCAGCAGACAAAGTGACTATGGCTACACCTTC. Its translation: CASRQSDYGYTF.

V gene TRBV29-1 combines with J gene TRBJ1-2; no clear D gene. Germline V lookup: CDR1 SQVTM, CDR2 ANQGSEA. The V end lost 0 bases, the J end lost 0 bases, and 14 bases lay between the germline ends. The CDR3 extends over 16 amino acids. Here the CDR3 DNA reads TGCAGCGTTGAAGACGTCGTAATGGTTACTAACTATGGCTACACCTTC. The encoded protein is CSVEDVVMVTNYGYTF.

This clonotype was seen only a few times. The gene calls are TRBV5-4 and TRBJ2-1; tentatively, D is TRBD1 or TRBD2 (5 bases each). Germline lookup yields CDR1 SGHNT and CDR2 YYREEE (reference sequence). The CDR3 runs 14 residues. The V end was cut by 4 bases, the J end by 11 bases, with 19 bases between. CDR3 region: CASSRDPEDPKQFF. In nucleotides, the CDR3 is TGTGCCAGCAGCCGGGACCCCGAGGACCCTAAGCAGTTCTTC. Full variable domain (missing parts from reference TRBV5-4 and TRBJ2-1): ETGVTQSPTHLIKTRGQQVTLRCSSQSGHNTVSWYQQALGQGPQFIFQYYREEENGRGNFPPRFSGLQFPNYSSELNVNALELDDSALYLCASSRDPEDPKQFFGPGTRLTVL.

The sample holds a few counts of this clonotype. The V call is TRBV4-1, the J call TRBJ1-3; D gene uncertain. Trimming took off 0 bases at V and 0 bases at J, with 15 bases between the two ends. The length of the CDR3 is 18 residues. Germline V CDR1 and CDR2: MGHRA, YSYEKL. The DNA for the CDR3 is TGCGCCAGCAGCCAAGAGGGCCGGGGTTTTAGCTCTGGAAACACCATATATTTT. Its protein is CASSQEGRGFSSGNTIYF.

V gene TRBV7-2 combines with J gene TRBJ2-3, with D tentatively TRBD2 (5 bases). V shed 7 bases and J shed 9 bases, with 17 bases lying between them. The CDR3 length is 13 residues. The V gene's germline CDR1 is SGHTA and CDR2 FQGNSA. The CDR3 sequence is CASTGARGWTQYF. CDR3 sequence (DNA): TGTGCCAGCACCGGCGCCCGGGGATGGACGCAGTATTTT.

This clonotype was recorded a few times. The chain has TRBV11-2 and TRBJ1-1; 8 nucleotides match TRBD1. J was trimmed by 5 bases and V by 5 bases; bases with no gene match: 4. Germline assignment: CDR1 SGHAT and CDR2 FQNNGV. CDR3 length: 13 residues. The CDR3 reads CASSNRGGTEAFF. The CDR3 coding sequence is TGTGCCAGCAGCAACAGGGGGGGTACTGAAGCTTTCTTT. The full variable domain, in which reference TRBV11-2 and TRBJ1-1 provide the parts outside the CDR3, is EAGVAQSPRYKIIEKRQSVAFWCNPISGHATLYWYQQILGQGPKLLIQFQNNGVVDDSQLPKDRFSAERLKGVDSTLKIQPAKLEDSAVYLCASSNRGGTEAFFGQGTRLTVV.

The chain couples TRBV20-1 to TRBJ2-5; 10 positions match TRBD2. Germline CDR1 reads DFQATT; CDR2 reads SNEGSKA (reference sequence). The CDR3 extends over 12 amino acids. The V gene end was trimmed by 2 bases and the J gene end by 7 bases; junction bases not matched to a gene: 1. The CDR3, as DNA: TGCAGTGCTAGAAGGACTAGCGGGACCCAGTACTTC. Its translation: CSARRTSGTQYF.

Comment on this clonotype: Possible read error: a much larger clone is one base away. The chain uses TRBV6-5 and TRBJ2-2, with D unresolved. The germline gives CDR1 MNHEY, CDR2 SVGAGI. This CDR3 is built from 13 residues. The CDR3 protein is CASSYPNTWELFF. The CDR3 nucleotides read TGTGCCAGCAGTTACCCCAACACCTGGGAGCTGTTTTTT.

The chain combines TRBV11-2 with TRBJ1-5, with 9 positions matching TRBD1. V gave up 2 bases and J gave up 7 bases; unmatched junction bases: 15. From germline, CDR1 is SGHAT and CDR2 FQNNGV. The CDR3 totals 18 residues. The CDR3 DNA is TGTGCCAGCAGCTTAAGGGGACAGGGAGGCCATGACCGACAGCCCCAGCATTTT. It is translated as CASSLRGQGGHDRQPQHF.

This chain connects TRBV27 to TRBJ2-3; 9 bases agree with TRBD2. V lost 8 bases, J lost 1 base, and 4 bases stayed unmatched. Germline loops: CDR1 MNHEY, CDR2 SMNVEV (reference sequence). The CDR3 has 14 residues. The CDR3 DNA is TGTGCCAGCTGGACTAGCGACGGCACAGATACGCAGTATTTT. Translating gives CASWTSDGTDTQYF.

V is TRBV5-1 and J is TRBJ2-7; 9 positions agree with TRBD1. J was trimmed by 6 bases and V by 5 bases; bases with no gene match: 15. The length of the CDR3 is 16 residues. Looked up from germline, CDR1 is SGHRS and CDR2 is YFSETQ. Here the CDR3 DNA reads TGCGCCAGCAGTTTCAGCATCCGGGACAGGGTACGCGAGCAGTACTTC. This translates into CASSFSIRDRVREQYF.

The J gene is TRBJ2-6, the V gene TRBV20-1; no firm D call. CDR3 size: 18 residues. Germline CDR1 and CDR2: DFQATT and SNEGSKA (reference sequence). V was trimmed by 2 bases and J by 1 base, leaving 18 bases between them. CDR3 amino acids: CSARNHGSLGSGANVLTF. The CDR3 nucleotides read TGCAGTGCTAGAAATCACGGCTCCTTAGGATCTGGGGCCAACGTCCTGACTTTC.

The chain is built from TRBV5-1 and TRBJ2-7, with D possibly matching TRBD2 (6 bases). This CDR3 has 16 amino acids. Trimming cost V 5 bases and J 5 bases, with 23 bases left between them. CDR1 and CDR2 from the germline V gene are SGHRS and YFSETQ. This CDR3 is CASRFDREYIRDEQYF. In nucleotides, the CDR3 is TGCGCCAGCAGATTCGACCGGGAGTATATAAGGGACGAGCAGTACTTC.

The J gene is TRBJ2-3, the V gene TRBV20-1, with D perhaps TRBD2 (5 bases). V gave up 3 bases and J gave up 1 base, with 20 bases separating them. Germline V lookup: CDR1 DFQATT, CDR2 SNEGSKA (reference sequence). This CDR3 is 17 amino acids long. The CDR3 nucleotides are TGCAGTGCTAGCCCCCTAGCCGGGATGACGGGCACAGATACGCAGTATTTT. It encodes CSASPLAGMTGTDTQYF.